This T cell receptor (beta chain) was obtained from a study of shared clonotypes between healthy human individuals. In the study's own analysis: ImmunoSEQ supplied junction-only sequences lacking quality scores, so filtering was different. TCRdb's table, derived via immunoSEQ multiplex PCR, lists solely in-frame clones and lacks some. That table supplies the V and J calls and clone size; D and trimming were determined from the DNA. Here the sample spans 95,000 to 120,000 clones, 55% to 80% being singletons. The TCR comes from a woman aged 30 to 39 in good health. Material for sequencing was memory CD8+ T cells sorted from blood. Sample subset: CD45RO+ cells pooled with CCR7-negative TemRA cells.

DNA of the CDR3: TGTGCCAGCAGCCTCGGGGGGAGCGGGAGTGAGTTAGAGCAGTTCTTC. Protein sequence: CASSLGGSGSELEQFF. The chain joins TRBV9 to TRBJ2-1; 8 nucleotides align to TRBD2. The CDR3 has 16 residues. From germline, CDR1 is SGDLS and CDR2 YYNGEE. The ends lost 4 bases at V and 10 bases at J; junction bases unmatched: 16.